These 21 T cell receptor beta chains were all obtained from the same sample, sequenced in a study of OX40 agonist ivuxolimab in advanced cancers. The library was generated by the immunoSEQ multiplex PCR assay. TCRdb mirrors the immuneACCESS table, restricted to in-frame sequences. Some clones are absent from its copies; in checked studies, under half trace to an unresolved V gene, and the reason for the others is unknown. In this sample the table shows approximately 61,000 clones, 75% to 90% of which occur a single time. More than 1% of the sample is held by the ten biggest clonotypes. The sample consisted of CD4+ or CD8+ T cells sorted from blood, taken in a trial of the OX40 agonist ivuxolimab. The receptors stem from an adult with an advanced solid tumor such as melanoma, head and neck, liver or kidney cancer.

The CDR3 DNA is TGTGCCAGCAGCCAAGATCCTCAGATAAGGGGCTACACCTTC. Protein product: CASSQDPQIRGYTF. The J gene is TRBJ1-2, the V gene TRBV14; D remains ambiguous. Germline values: CDR1 SGHDN, CDR2 FVKESK. Trimming removed 0 bases at V and 8 bases at J, with 13 bases between. This CDR3 contains 14 residues.

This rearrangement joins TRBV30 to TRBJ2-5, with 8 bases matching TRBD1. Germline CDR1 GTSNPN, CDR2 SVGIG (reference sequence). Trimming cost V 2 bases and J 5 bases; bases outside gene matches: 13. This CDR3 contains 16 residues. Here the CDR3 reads CAWSPSPGTGGETQYF. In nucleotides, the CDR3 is TGTGCCTGGAGTCCCTCTCCCGGGACAGGAGGGGAGACCCAGTACTTC.

The CDR3 DNA reads as TGTGCCAGCAGCTTAAAGGCCCCTAGGGCGCCCAGCACCGGGGAGCTGTTTTTT. Amino acid sequence: CASSLKAPRAPSTGELFF. The chain recombines TRBV7-2 with TRBJ2-2, with D uncertain. The V and J ends lost 2 bases and 4 bases respectively, with 20 bases between them. The CDR3 consists of 18 residues. CDR1 is SGHTA and CDR2 is FQGNSA in the germline V gene.

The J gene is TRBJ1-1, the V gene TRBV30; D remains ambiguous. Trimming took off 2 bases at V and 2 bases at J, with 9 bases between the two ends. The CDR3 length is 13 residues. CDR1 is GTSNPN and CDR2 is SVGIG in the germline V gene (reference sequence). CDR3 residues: CAWSNQVNTEAFF. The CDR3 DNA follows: TGTGCCTGGAGTAATCAGGTTAACACTGAAGCTTTCTTT.

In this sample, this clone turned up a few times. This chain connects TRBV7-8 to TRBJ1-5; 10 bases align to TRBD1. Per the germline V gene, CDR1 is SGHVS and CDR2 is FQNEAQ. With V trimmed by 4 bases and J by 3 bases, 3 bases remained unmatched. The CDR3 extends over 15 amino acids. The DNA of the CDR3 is TGTGCCAGCAGCTCGGGACAGGGGTACAATCAGCCCCAGCATTTT. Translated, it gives CASSSGQGYNQPQHF.

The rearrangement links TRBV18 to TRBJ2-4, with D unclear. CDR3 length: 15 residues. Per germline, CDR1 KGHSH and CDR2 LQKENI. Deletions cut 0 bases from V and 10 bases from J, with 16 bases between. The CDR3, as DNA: TGTGCCAGCTCACCACCGTACCTTTCGGAGAGAATTCAGTACTTC. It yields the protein CASSPPYLSERIQYF.

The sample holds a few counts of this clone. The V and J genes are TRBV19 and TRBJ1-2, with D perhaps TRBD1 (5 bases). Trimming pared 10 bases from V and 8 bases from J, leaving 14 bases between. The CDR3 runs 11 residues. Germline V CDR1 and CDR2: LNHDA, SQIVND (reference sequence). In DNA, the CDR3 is TGTGCCACCGGCAGGGCGAGGGGCTACACCTTC. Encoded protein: CATGRARGYTF.

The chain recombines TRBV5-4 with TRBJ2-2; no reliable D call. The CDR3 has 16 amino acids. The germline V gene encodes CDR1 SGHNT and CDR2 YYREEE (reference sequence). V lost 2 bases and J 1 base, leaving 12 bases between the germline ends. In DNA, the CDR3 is TGTGCCAGCAGCTTAAGAAATAGGAAGAACACCGGGGAGCTGTTTTTT. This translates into CASSLRNRKNTGELFF.

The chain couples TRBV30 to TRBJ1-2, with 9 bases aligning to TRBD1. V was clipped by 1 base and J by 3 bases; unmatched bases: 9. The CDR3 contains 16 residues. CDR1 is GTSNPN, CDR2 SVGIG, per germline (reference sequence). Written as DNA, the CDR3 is TGTGCCTGGAGTGGGGCCGGGACAGGGAGCGACTATGGCTACACCTTC. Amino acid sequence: CAWSGAGTGSDYGYTF.

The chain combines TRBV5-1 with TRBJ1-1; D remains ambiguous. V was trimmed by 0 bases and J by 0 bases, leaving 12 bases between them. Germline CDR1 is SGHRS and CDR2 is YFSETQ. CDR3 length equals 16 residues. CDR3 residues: CASSLEAANMNTEAFF. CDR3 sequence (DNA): TGCGCCAGCAGCTTGGAGGCGGCAAATATGAACACTGAAGCTTTCTTT.

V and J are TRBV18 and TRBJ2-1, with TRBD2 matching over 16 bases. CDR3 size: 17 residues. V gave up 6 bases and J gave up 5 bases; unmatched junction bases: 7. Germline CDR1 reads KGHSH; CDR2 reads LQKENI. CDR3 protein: CASSLGLAGGPHNEQFF. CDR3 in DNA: TGTGCCAGCTCCCTGGGACTAGCGGGGGGGCCCCACAATGAGCAGTTCTTC.

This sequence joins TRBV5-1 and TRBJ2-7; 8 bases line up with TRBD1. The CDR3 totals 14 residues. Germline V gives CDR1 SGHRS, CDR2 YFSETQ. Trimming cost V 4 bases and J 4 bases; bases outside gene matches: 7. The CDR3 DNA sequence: TGCGCCAGCAGCAAAACAGGGGGGACGTACGAGCAGTACTTC. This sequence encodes CASSKTGGTYEQYF.

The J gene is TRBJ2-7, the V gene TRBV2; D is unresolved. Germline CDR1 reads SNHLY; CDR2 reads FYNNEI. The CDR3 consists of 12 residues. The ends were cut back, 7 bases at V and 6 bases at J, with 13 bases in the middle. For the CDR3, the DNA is TGTGCCAGCACTCTTTTGGGGTCCGAGCAGTACTTC. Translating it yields CASTLLGSEQYF.

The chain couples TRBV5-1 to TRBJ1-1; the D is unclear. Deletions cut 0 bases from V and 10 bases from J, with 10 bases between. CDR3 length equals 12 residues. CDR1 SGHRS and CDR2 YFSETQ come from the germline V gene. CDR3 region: CASSLDGVGAFF. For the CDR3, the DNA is TGCGCCAGCAGCTTGGACGGAGTCGGAGCTTTCTTT.

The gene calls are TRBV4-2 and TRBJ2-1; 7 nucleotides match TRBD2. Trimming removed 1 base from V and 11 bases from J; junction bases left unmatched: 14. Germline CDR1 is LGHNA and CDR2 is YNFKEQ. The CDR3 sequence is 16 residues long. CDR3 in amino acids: CASSQGRGGLVLKQFF. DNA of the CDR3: TGTGCCAGCAGCCAAGGACGCGGGGGTTTGGTCCTTAAGCAGTTCTTC.

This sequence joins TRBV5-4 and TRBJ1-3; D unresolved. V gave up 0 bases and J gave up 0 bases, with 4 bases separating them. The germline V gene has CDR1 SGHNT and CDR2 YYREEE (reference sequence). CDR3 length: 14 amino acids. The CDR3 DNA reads TGTGCCAGCAGCTTGGGGTTCTCTGGAAACACCATATATTTT. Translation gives CASSLGFSGNTIYF.

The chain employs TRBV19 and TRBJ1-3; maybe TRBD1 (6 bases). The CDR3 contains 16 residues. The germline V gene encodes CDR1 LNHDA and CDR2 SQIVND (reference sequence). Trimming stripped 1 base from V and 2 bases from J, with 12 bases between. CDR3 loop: CASSIATRGPGNTIYF. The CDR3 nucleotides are TGTGCCAGTAGTATAGCGACCCGGGGGCCTGGAAACACCATATATTTT.

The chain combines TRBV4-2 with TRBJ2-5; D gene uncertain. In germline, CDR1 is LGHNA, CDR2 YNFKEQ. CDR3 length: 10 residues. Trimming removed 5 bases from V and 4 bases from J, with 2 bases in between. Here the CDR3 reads CASSGETQYF. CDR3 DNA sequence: TGTGCCAGCAGCGGAGAGACCCAGTACTTC.

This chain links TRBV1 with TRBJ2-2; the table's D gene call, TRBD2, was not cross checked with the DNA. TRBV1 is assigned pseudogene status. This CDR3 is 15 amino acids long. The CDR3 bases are TGCACCAGCAGCCGGACTAGTGTACGGACCGGGGAGCTGTTTTTT. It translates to CTSSRTSVRTGELFF.

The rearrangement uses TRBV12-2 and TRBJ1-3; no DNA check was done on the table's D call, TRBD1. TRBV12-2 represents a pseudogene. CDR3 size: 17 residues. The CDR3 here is CASRLAPGGSSGNTIYF. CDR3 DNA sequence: TGTGCAAGTCGCTTAGCCCCAGGGGGCAGCTCTGGAAACACCATATATTTT.

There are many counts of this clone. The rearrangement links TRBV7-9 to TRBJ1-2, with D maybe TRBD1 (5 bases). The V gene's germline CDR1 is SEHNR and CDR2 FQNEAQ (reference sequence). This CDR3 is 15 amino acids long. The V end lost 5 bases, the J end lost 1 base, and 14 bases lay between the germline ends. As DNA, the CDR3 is TGTGCCAGCAGCCCCACCGGGACTGTTAACTATGGCTACACCTTC. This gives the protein CASSPTGTVNYGYTF. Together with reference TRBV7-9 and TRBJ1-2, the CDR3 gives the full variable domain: DTGVSQNPRHKITKRGQNVTFRCDPISEHNRLYWYRQTLGQGPEFLTYFQNEAQLEKSRLLSDRFSAERPKGSFSTLEIQRTEQGDSAMYLCASSPTGTVNYGYTFGSGTRLTVV.